The 28 T cell receptor beta chains below all came from one sample that was sequenced in a study of T cells in Graves' hyperthyroidism and ophthalmopathy. The CDR3 regions of TCR beta were amplified from RNA transcripts. Using the HTBI primer set, a first-round RT-PCR was run on the TCR CDR3. TCRdb redid the calling of the multiplex PCR reads with MiXCR, one entry per CDR3 protein. Here the sample spans roughly 580,000 distinct CDR3 sequences, around 45% being singletons. Material: peripheral blood or thyroid tissue (not recorded which). Receptor source: a woman aged 18-29 years with Graves' hyperthyroidism.

Concerning this clonotype: The junction shows a germline mismatch at one end, possibly a read error. The V and J genes are TRBV12-3 or TRBV12-4 and TRBJ1-1; D remains unclear. The CDR3 length is 13 residues. DNA for the CDR3: TGTGCCAGCAGTTTAAGCAAGAACACTGAAGCTTTGTTT. Translated: CASSLSKNTEALF.

This clonotype was detected only a few times. This rearrangement joins TRBV5-1 to TRBJ1-2; weak D call: TRBD1 (5 bases). CDR1 and CDR2 from the germline V gene are SGHRS and YFSETQ. V was trimmed by 4 bases and J by 2 bases, leaving 12 bases between them. This CDR3 has 14 amino acids. The CDR3 nucleotides are TGCGCCAGCAGCCCCACGTGGGGCAACTATGGCTACACCTTC. It yields the protein CASSPTWGNYGYTF.

The chain combines TRBV29-1 with TRBJ1-2, with D maybe TRBD1 (6 bases). V was pared by 6 bases and J by 6 bases, with 14 bases between. The CDR3 runs 12 residues. Germline V gene lookup returns CDR1 SQVTM and CDR2 ANQGSEA. The CDR3 region has the DNA TGCAGCGTGGCTGGGGGCGGCCATGGCTACACCTTC. Its protein is CSVAGGGHGYTF.

V and J are TRBV12-3 or TRBV12-4 and TRBJ1-4; D is ambiguous. This CDR3 region has 12 residues. V lost 2 bases and J 8 bases, leaving 6 bases between the germline ends. As DNA, the CDR3 is TGTGCCAGCAGTTTATTCCTGGAAAAACTGTTTTTT. This sequence encodes CASSLFLEKLFF.

This clonotype was seen repeatedly, ten times or more. The chain joins TRBV12-5 to TRBJ2-5; D gene unclear. This CDR3 has 12 amino acids. V was cut by 0 bases and J by 2 bases, with 1 base left in between. Germline V lookup: CDR1 LGHNT, CDR2 FRNRAP. The CDR3 is CASGLVQETQYF. For the CDR3, the DNA is TGTGCTAGTGGTTTGGTACAAGAGACCCAGTACTTC.

The rearrangement uses TRBV6-1 and TRBJ2-5, with a possible D match to TRBD2 (6 bases). This CDR3 spans 14 amino acids. Germline CDR1 MNHNS, CDR2 SASEGT. The V gene lost 5 bases and the J gene lost 3 bases, with 13 bases spanning the gap. CDR3 in amino acids: CASSTGGGEETQYF. The CDR3 bases are TGTGCCAGCAGTACCGGCGGAGGGGAAGAGACCCAGTACTTC.

The chain uses TRBV29-1 and TRBJ2-7; 7 nucleotides match TRBD1. The CDR3 is 13 amino acids. With 7 bases clipped from V and 3 bases from J, the junction kept 9 bases outside the gene matches. Per the germline V gene, CDR1 is SQVTM and CDR2 is ANQGSEA. The CDR3 bases are TGCAGCGCCAAAACAGGGGAATTCTACGAGCAGTACTTC. It yields the protein CSAKTGEFYEQYF.

This clonotype was seen at least ten times. CDR3 sequence: CASTGQLLYNYGYTF. CDR3 nucleotide sequence: TGCGCCAGCACGGGACAGCTCCTTTACAATTATGGCTACACCTTC. V is TRBV10-1 and J is TRBJ1-2; 7 bases line up with TRBD1. The CDR3 runs to 15 residues. V lost 7 bases and J lost 5; bases outside the gene matches: 13. CDR1 is WNHNN and CDR2 is SYGVQD in the germline V gene (reference sequence).

This clonotype showed up just once. This chain links TRBV9 with TRBJ1-1, with D possibly TRBD1 on 5 matching bases. The CDR3 length is 13 residues. Germline lookup yields CDR1 SGDLS and CDR2 YYNGEE. Trimming pared 4 bases from V and 10 bases from J, leaving 17 bases between. CDR3 nucleotide sequence: TGTGCCAGCAGCCGCCCGGGGGGTAGGGGAGCTTTCTTT. It translates to CASSRPGGRGAFF.

The J gene is TRBJ2-7, the V gene TRBV20-1; TRBD1 agrees at 7 bases. The CDR3 has 14 amino acids. CDR1 is DFQATT, CDR2 SNEGSKA, per germline (reference sequence). Unmatched junction bases numbered 6, after V lost 1 base and J lost 3 bases. This CDR3 is CSARGTGDNYEQYF. The CDR3 coding sequence is TGCAGTGCTAGAGGGACAGGCGATAACTACGAGCAGTACTTC.

The chain links TRBV6-2 or TRBV6-3 to TRBJ1-4; D ambiguous. The CDR3 is 12 residues long. Germline loops: CDR1 MNHEY, CDR2 SVGEGT. Trimming stripped 4 bases from V and 8 bases from J, with 8 bases between. The CDR3 here is CASSFSGEKLFF. CDR3 nucleotide sequence: TGTGCCAGCAGTTTCTCGGGCGAAAAACTGTTTTTT.

On this clonotype itself: A read error may produce the germline difference seen at one junction end. The V call is TRBV11-1, the J call TRBJ2-7; no reliable D call. From germline, CDR1 is SGHAT and CDR2 FQDESV (reference sequence). The CDR3 length is 14 residues. The chain's CDR3 is CASSSDQTRYAQYF. CDR3 bases: TGTGCCAGCAGCTCCGACCAGACACGCTACGCGCAGTACTTC.

The V gene is TRBV10-3, the J gene TRBJ2-7; 7 bases line up with TRBD2. Trimming at V came to 4 bases and at J to 5 bases, leaving 8 bases not matched to a gene. Germline V lookup: CDR1 ENHRY, CDR2 SYGVKD. The CDR3 spans 14 residues. The CDR3 DNA sequence: TGTGCCATCAGTGTGGGCGGGGGAACTAACGAGCAGTACTTC. It yields the protein CAISVGGGTNEQYF.

This clonotype was found many times. The gene calls are TRBV29-1 and TRBJ2-5; D remains unclear. Germline values: CDR1 SQVTM, CDR2 ANQGSEA. The CDR3 is 12 residues long. Trimming removed 1 base from V and 4 bases from J, with 7 bases in between. CDR3 bases: TGCAGCGTTGAAGTTGCGAGAGAGACCCAGTACTTC. Translated, it gives CSVEVARETQYF.

The gene calls are TRBV7-8 and TRBJ2-2; a possible D gene is TRBD2 (5 bases). Germline CDR1 is SGHVS and CDR2 is FQNEAQ. CDR3 length: 15 residues. Trimming removed 5 bases at V and 5 bases at J, with 15 bases between. In DNA, the CDR3 is TGTGCCAGCAGCCAAGTGTCGGGGAAGACCGGGGAGCTGTTTTTT. The encoded protein is CASSQVSGKTGELFF.

Comment on this clonotype: A much larger clone lies one base from this, so it may be a read error. This likely comes from a read error, as the CDR3 has no conserved phenylalanine or tryptophan at its end. The chain uses TRBV19 and TRBJ1-1; D may be TRBD1 (6 bases). Looked up from germline, CDR1 is LNHDA and CDR2 is SQIVND (reference sequence). This CDR3 spans 13 amino acids. V lost 9 bases and J lost 0, with 11 bases in between. CDR3 in DNA: TGTGCCAGCCGTGGGGGCGTGAACACTGAAGCTTTCCTT. Translating it yields CASRGGVNTEAFL.

This clonotype was observed many times. The CDR3 coding sequence is TGCAGTGCCCGTAGGGACGGCTACGAGCAGTACTTC. This encodes CSARRDGYEQYF. The chain carries TRBV20-1 and TRBJ2-7, with D perhaps being TRBD1 or TRBD2 (5 bases each). Deletions cut 6 bases from V and 3 bases from J, with 12 bases between. Per the germline V gene, CDR1 is DFQATT and CDR2 is SNEGSKA (reference sequence). The length of the CDR3 is 12 residues.

The genes are TRBV7-2 and TRBJ2-7; D may be TRBD2 (6 bases). Trimming removed 7 bases from V and 4 bases from J, with 14 bases in between. The CDR3 runs 13 residues. The germline gives CDR1 SGHTA, CDR2 FQGNSA. In nucleotides, the CDR3 is TGTGCCAGCACGAAGCGGGCTGGGTACGAGCAGTACTTC. The encoded protein is CASTKRAGYEQYF.

In its sample, this clonotype was seen a few times. The chain recombines TRBV2 with TRBJ2-7; no clear D gene. The CDR3 has 11 amino acids. The V end lost 6 bases, the J end lost 5 bases, and 8 bases lay between the germline ends. Per the germline V gene, CDR1 is SNHLY and CDR2 is FYNNEI. The CDR3 nucleotides read TGTGCCAGCAGGCACGCCCACGAGCAGTACTTC. This gives the protein CASRHAHEQYF. The whole variable domain, filled in from reference TRBV2 and TRBJ2-7, reads EPEVTQTPSHQVTQMGQEVILRCVPISNHLYFYWYRQILGQKVEFLVSFYNNEISEKSEIFDDQFSVERPDGSNFTLKIRSTKLEDSAMYFCASRHAHEQYFGPGTRLTVT.

Points on this clonotype: With a much larger clone just one base away, this may be a read error. The gene calls are TRBV7-3 and TRBJ1-1; D ambiguous. CDR1 and CDR2 (germline): SGHTA, FQGTGA. V was trimmed by 6 bases and J by 2 bases, leaving 13 bases between them. The CDR3 is made up of 14 amino acids. CDR3 sequence: CASSETPRNTEAFF. CDR3 nucleotides: TGTGCCAGCAGTGAGACTCCCAGAAACACTGAAGCTTTCTTT.

Only one count was recorded for this clonotype. The rearrangement joins TRBV6-1 to TRBJ2-2; 9 nucleotides line up with TRBD2. V was clipped by 4 bases and J by 5 bases; unmatched bases: 2. CDR1 MNHNS and CDR2 SASEGT come from the germline V gene. This CDR3 contains 14 residues. CDR3 sequence reads: CASSAGLATGELFF. The CDR3 DNA is TGTGCCAGCAGTGCGGGACTAGCTACCGGGGAGCTGTTTTTT.

The rearrangement joins TRBV9 to TRBJ2-7, with D hard to call. Between the trimmed V and J ends, which lost 5 bases and 6 bases, there was a span of 15 bases. The V gene's germline CDR1 is SGDLS and CDR2 YYNGEE. CDR3 size: 13 residues. CDR3 region: CASSLHNSGEQYF. CDR3 nucleotide sequence: TGTGCCAGCAGTTTACACAACTCCGGCGAGCAGTACTTC. Variable domain in full (rest from reference TRBV9 and TRBJ2-7): DSGVTQTPKHLITATGQRVTLRCSPRSGDLSVYWYQQSLDQGLQFLIQYYNGEERAKGNILERFSAQQFPDLHSELNLSSLELGDSALYFCASSLHNSGEQYFGPGTRLTVT.

This clonotype has at least ten counts. The junction does not match germline at one end; this may be a read error. This chain uses TRBV7-8 with TRBJ2-5; the match to TRBD2 covers 13 bases. The CDR3 has 15 amino acids. Germline V lookup: CDR1 SGHVS, CDR2 FQNEAQ. This CDR3 is CASSLGLAGQETQYF. In nucleotides, the CDR3 is TGCGCCAGCAGCTTGGGACTAGCGGGGCAAGAGACCCAGTACTTC.

This clonotype appeared a few times. The junction differs from germline at one of its ends, possibly a read error. This sequence joins TRBV4-1 and TRBJ1-5; no firm D call. CDR1 and CDR2 (germline): MGHRA, YSYEKL. This CDR3 is 14 amino acids long. The CDR3 DNA is TGTGCCAGCAGCCAAGATATCGTGAATCAGCCCCAGCATTTT. Its protein product is CASSQDIVNQPQHF.

This rearrangement joins TRBV12-3 or TRBV12-4 to TRBJ2-5; TRBD2 matches 7 bases. V lost 8 bases and J lost 5; bases outside the gene matches: 5. CDR3 length: 12 amino acids. CDR3 in amino acids: CASALGGETQYF. The CDR3 bases are TGTGCCAGCGCCTTGGGGGGGGAGACCCAGTACTTC.

This clonotype was recorded many times. V and J are TRBV2 and TRBJ1-1; TRBD1 matches 9 bases. V lost 5 bases, J lost 6 bases, and 7 bases stayed unmatched. In germline, CDR1 is SNHLY, CDR2 FYNNEI. CDR3 length: 14 amino acids. The CDR3 reads CASSLYRDRAEAFF. CDR3 coding DNA: TGTGCCAGCAGTTTATACCGGGACAGGGCTGAAGCTTTCTTT.

This chain links TRBV2 with TRBJ1-4; 9 bases are a match to TRBD1. V lost 7 bases to trimming and J lost 3 bases; unmatched junction nucleotides: 3. CDR3 length: 14 amino acids. In germline, CDR1 is SNHLY, CDR2 FYNNEI. The CDR3 reads CASIRTGANEKLFF. Written as DNA, the CDR3 is TGTGCCAGCATTAGGACAGGGGCTAATGAAAAACTGTTTTTT.

This chain connects TRBV25-1 to TRBJ1-4, with D tentatively TRBD1 (6 bases). Germline-derived CDR1 and CDR2 are MGHDK and SYGVNS. Trimming shortened V by 8 bases and J by 8 bases, and 12 bases separated the two germline ends. This CDR3 has 12 residues. CDR3 residues: CASQGTWEKLFF. As DNA, the CDR3 is TGTGCCAGCCAGGGGACTTGGGAAAAACTGTTTTTT.